These 6 T cell receptor beta chains originate from one sample sequenced in a study of cytomegalovirus exposure and HLA in healthy donors. The PCR ran on 60 Vbeta and 13 Jbeta primers. Only in-frame clones appear in the TCRdb table, and some are missing; sequencing was by immunoSEQ multiplex PCR. This sample has around 97,000 clones, with roughly 76% found just once. The sample consisted of PBMCs. The source is a man aged 35 to 55 in good health and CMV-seronegative.

The table lists this clone with a count of one. The chain employs TRBV19 and TRBJ1-3; no clear D. Germline loops: CDR1 LNHDA, CDR2 SQIVND (reference sequence). The CDR3 is 14 residues long. Trimming cost V 5 bases and J 0 bases, with 8 bases left between them. DNA for the CDR3: TGTGCCAGTAGTTACGGACTCTCTGGAAACACCATATATTTT. Amino acids: CASSYGLSGNTIYF.

This clone was seen only once. The chain couples TRBV2 to TRBJ2-7; unclear D gene. The CDR3 covers 11 residues. Germline lookup yields CDR1 SNHLY and CDR2 FYNNEI. The germline V and J ends were trimmed by 10 bases and 4 bases, with 11 bases remaining between them. Here the CDR3 reads CAIALSYEQYF. For the CDR3, the DNA is TGTGCCATCGCACTCTCTTACGAGCAGTACTTC.

J is TRBJ1-6 and V is TRBV4-1, with a weak D call TRBD1 (6 bases). Germline lookup yields CDR1 MGHRA and CDR2 YSYEKL. The V end lost 3 bases, the J end lost 11 bases, and 23 bases lay between the germline ends. The CDR3 contains 17 residues. The CDR3 region has the DNA TGCGCCAGCAGCCACCAACAGGGAGTTCAGGTCCTTACACCCCTCCACTTT. Translated, it gives CASSHQQGVQVLTPLHF.

Ten or more counts support this clone. This chain uses TRBV10-3 with TRBJ1-5; 8 bases align to TRBD1. The V gene's germline CDR1 is ENHRY and CDR2 SYGVKD. V lost 2 bases, J lost 4 bases, and 1 base stayed unmatched. The CDR3 spans 14 residues. The CDR3 DNA sequence: TGTGCCATCAGTGAGGGACAGGGTAATCAGCCCCAGCATTTT. This translates into CAISEGQGNQPQHF.

The gene calls are TRBV25-1 and TRBJ2-4, with D possibly being TRBD2 (5 bases). This CDR3 has 13 residues. The germline V gene encodes CDR1 MGHDK and CDR2 SYGVNS. The germline V and J ends were trimmed by 1 base and 7 bases, with 8 bases remaining between them. The CDR3 loop is CASSEWELNIQYF. The CDR3, as DNA: TGTGCCAGCAGTGAATGGGAGTTGAACATTCAGTACTTC.

The chain links TRBV4-1 to TRBJ2-5; 7 bases match TRBD1. The CDR3 contains 14 residues. The germline gives CDR1 MGHRA, CDR2 YSYEKL. J gave up 4 bases and V 4 bases, and 6 bases lay outside the gene matches. The CDR3 spells CASSRRGGTETQYF. The CDR3, as DNA: TGCGCCAGCAGCCGACGAGGGGGCACAGAGACCCAGTACTTC.